This TCR beta chain was obtained from a study of vaccination effects on CD4 cells after COVID-19. Comment on this clone: The antigen is not known.

Upon completion of roughly ten days in culture, CD4+ T cells were isolated. Assay: immunoSEQ multiplex PCR; the TCRdb copy retains only in-frame clones and omits some. The sample comprises 30,000 to 40,000 clones, around 80% of which are singletons, and roughly 3% rests with the top ten. In germline, CDR1 is MNHEY, CDR2 SVGAGI. The CDR3 is 15 residues long. V was pared by 6 bases and J by 3 bases, with 7 bases of the junction left unmatched. The clonotype originates from a human donor who received a COVID-19 vaccine. Sequenced here: CD4+ T cells from PBMCs cultured without peptide, sampled before COVID-19 vaccination. The chain combines TRBV6-5 with TRBJ1-4; 7 bases agree with TRBD1. The CDR3 region is CASRSTGEANEKLFF. CDR3 DNA sequence: TGTGCCAGCAGATCTACAGGGGAAGCTAATGAAAAACTGTTTTTT.